One and the same sample provided the 29 T cell receptor beta chains below, sequenced in a study of CD8 T cells in Susac syndrome. An input of 0.5 to 1 ug of RNA was subjected to reverse transcription using random hexamers. MiXCR was run by TCRdb on the immunoSEQ multiplex PCR reads, yielding one entry per CDR3 protein. The profile covers fewer than 350,000 distinct CDR3 sequences, with almost 85% appearing a single time and around 0.2% taken by the ten largest. Sequences were obtained from CD8+ T cells from PBMCs. The receptors come from a human donor with multiple sclerosis.

The CDR3 sequence is CAWSIRGRGETQYF. The CDR3 bases are TGTGCCTGGAGTATCAGGGGGCGCGGAGAGACCCAGTACTTC. This chain uses TRBV30 with TRBJ2-5, with TRBD1 matching 8 bases. The germline CDR1 and CDR2 sequences are GTSNPN and SVGIG (reference sequence). The CDR3 has 14 amino acids. Trimming at V came to 2 bases and at J to 4 bases, leaving 6 bases not matched to a gene.

This clonotype came up a few times. The rearrangement links TRBV7-9 to TRBJ1-5; maybe TRBD1 (6 bases). This CDR3 is built from 14 residues. CDR1 is SEHNR, CDR2 FQNEAQ, per germline (reference sequence). Trimming cost V 5 bases and J 0 bases, with 8 bases left between them. CDR3 sequence: CASSPTGSNQPQHF. CDR3 DNA sequence: TGTGCCAGCAGCCCGACAGGTAGCAATCAGCCCCAGCATTTT.

This clonotype was counted between two and nine times. The J gene is TRBJ1-4, the V gene TRBV6-5, with TRBD1 identical over 8 bases. This CDR3 contains 15 residues. Trimming took 0 bases from V and 8 from J; bases not matched to a gene: 5. In germline, CDR1 is MNHEY, CDR2 SVGAGI. CDR3 sequence reads: CASSYSGDRTEKLFF. CDR3 sequence (DNA): TGTGCCAGCAGTTACTCGGGGGACAGGACAGAAAAACTGTTTTTT.

V is TRBV7-2 and J is TRBJ1-5, with a possible D match to TRBD1 (6 bases). This CDR3 region has 13 residues. The V end lost 11 bases, the J end lost 0 bases, and 11 bases lay between the germline ends. CDR1 and CDR2 (germline): SGHTA, FQGNSA. The CDR3 is CAGADSSNQPQHF. The CDR3 DNA follows: TGTGCCGGCGCGGACAGTAGCAATCAGCCCCAGCATTTT.

The CDR3 DNA is TGCGCCAGCAGCCAAGCTGACGGGAGAGGGTGGAATGAGCAGTTCTTC. It is translated as CASSQADGRGWNEQFF. This chain connects TRBV4-3 to TRBJ2-1; D possibly corresponds to TRBD2 (6 bases). The CDR3 has 16 residues. V shed 1 base and J shed 7 bases, with 17 bases lying between them. CDR1 and CDR2 from the germline V gene are LGHNA and YSLEER.

The chain joins TRBV30 to TRBJ1-2, with 9 bases identical to TRBD1. Germline CDR1 is GTSNPN and CDR2 is SVGIG (reference sequence). V was clipped by 5 bases and J by 4 bases; unmatched bases: 11. The CDR3 spans 15 residues. This CDR3 is CAWVGQGSISYGYTF. CDR3 sequence (DNA): TGTGCCTGGGTTGGACAGGGGAGTATCTCCTATGGCTACACCTTC.

This chain connects TRBV27 to TRBJ1-4; D may be TRBD1 (6 bases). The CDR3 runs to 13 residues. The germline CDR1 and CDR2 sequences are MNHEY and SMNVEV (reference sequence). Trimming left V 6 bases short and J 8 bases short, with 13 bases between. CDR3 sequence reads: CASRRQEEEKLFF. The DNA of the CDR3 is TGTGCCAGCAGGAGACAGGAGGAAGAAAAACTGTTTTTT.

The chain combines TRBV30 with TRBJ2-1; 11 positions match TRBD2. V shed 0 bases and J 4 bases; nucleotides not matched to a gene: 11. Germline V gene sequence: CDR1 GTSNPN, CDR2 SVGIG (reference sequence). The length of the CDR3 is 18 residues. Here the CDR3 reads CAWSVVSGRVPLYNEQFF. CDR3 in DNA: TGTGCCTGGAGTGTTGTTAGCGGGAGGGTCCCCCTTTACAATGAGCAGTTCTTC.

The chain links TRBV28 to TRBJ1-2; a weak D match, TRBD1 (5 bases). Trimming shortened V by 3 bases and J by 8 bases, and 13 bases separated the two germline ends. CDR3 length equals 13 residues. CDR1 and CDR2 (germline): MDHEN, SYDVKM. The CDR3 protein is CASSFYEGTGYTF. In DNA form, the CDR3 reads TGTGCCAGCAGTTTTTATGAGGGGACCGGCTACACCTTC.

This clonotype was picked up a small number of times. V and J are TRBV2 and TRBJ2-7; 9 bases line up with TRBD1. V lost 8 bases and J lost 5; bases outside the gene matches: 7. This CDR3 comprises 13 residues. CDR1 and CDR2 (germline): SNHLY, FYNNEI. The CDR3 reads CASQGQGPHEQYF. The DNA for the CDR3 is TGTGCCAGCCAGGGACAGGGACCCCACGAGCAGTACTTC.

The chain links TRBV4-1 to TRBJ1-1, with D perhaps matching TRBD1 (6 bases). Trimming removed 1 base at V and 5 bases at J, with 14 bases between. From germline, CDR1 is MGHRA and CDR2 YSYEKL. This CDR3 contains 15 residues. The CDR3: CASSQVAGGRTEAFF. The CDR3 bases are TGCGCCAGCAGCCAAGTAGCCGGGGGCCGGACTGAAGCTTTCTTT.

This clonotype showed up just a few times. This sequence joins TRBV4-3 and TRBJ1-1, with 7 bases lining up with TRBD1. The CDR3 has 16 residues. Losses at the gene ends were 3 bases for V and 2 bases for J; bases not matched to a gene: 9. Per germline, CDR1 LGHNA and CDR2 YSLEER. CDR3 DNA sequence: TGCGCCAGCAGCCAGGGGATAGGGACAGCCAACACTGAAGCTTTCTTT. Translated: CASSQGIGTANTEAFF.

The chain links TRBV28 to TRBJ1-3; TRBD1 agrees at 9 bases. CDR1 and CDR2 (germline): MDHEN, SYDVKM. The V segment lost 4 bases and the J segment 5 bases; nucleotides outside the gene matches: 6. The CDR3 runs 15 residues. CDR3: CASSWGTGPRNTIYF. CDR3 DNA: TGTGCCAGCAGTTGGGGGACAGGGCCGAGAAACACCATATATTTT.

CDR3 loop: CATSSRTYTGELFF. As DNA, the CDR3 is TGTGCCACCAGCTCCCGGACCTACACCGGGGAGCTGTTTTTT. This rearrangement joins TRBV15 to TRBJ2-2; D not resolved. CDR3 size: 14 residues. Germline V gives CDR1 LNHNV, CDR2 YYDKDF (reference sequence). V was clipped by 5 bases and J by 3 bases, with 10 bases between them.

The chain is built from TRBV7-9 and TRBJ2-4; D is ambiguous. The ends were cut back, 5 bases at V and 0 bases at J, with 8 bases in the middle. This CDR3 comprises 14 residues. In germline, CDR1 is SEHNR, CDR2 FQNEAQ (reference sequence). CDR3 sequence: CASSGSLAKNIQYF. The CDR3 bases are TGTGCCAGCAGCGGAAGTCTAGCCAAAAACATTCAGTACTTC.

The rearrangement joins TRBV2 to TRBJ2-3; 11 bases fit TRBD2. V lost 3 bases, J lost 6 bases, and 5 bases stayed unmatched. Germline V gene data show CDR1 as SNHLY and CDR2 as FYNNEI. The CDR3 is 15 amino acids. Here the CDR3 DNA reads TGTGCCAGCAGTGATAGCGGGAGGGCTCTTGATACGCAGTATTTT. Its protein is CASSDSGRALDTQYF. The full variable domain, completed using reference TRBV2 and TRBJ2-3, is EPEVTQTPSHQVTQMGQEVILRCVPISNHLYFYWYRQILGQKVEFLVSFYNNEISEKSEIFDDQFSVERPDGSNFTLKIRSTKLEDSAMYFCASSDSGRALDTQYFGPGTRLTVL.

V usage is TRBV28 and J usage is TRBJ2-5; 8 nucleotides agree with TRBD1. CDR1 and CDR2 (germline): MDHEN, SYDVKM. CDR3 length equals 15 residues. V shed 5 bases, J shed 1 base, and the junction held 6 bases outside the gene matches. In DNA form, the CDR3 reads TGTGCCAGCAGTCGACAGGACAGGGTCCAAGAGACCCAGTACTTC. This translates into CASSRQDRVQETQYF.

This clonotype has more than one count but fewer than ten. The chain links TRBV12-3 or TRBV12-4 to TRBJ2-1, with D unclear. V was trimmed by 7 bases and J by 8 bases, leaving 9 bases between them. This CDR3 is 11 amino acids long. Here the CDR3 reads CASIHGYEQFF. The CDR3 DNA follows: TGTGCCAGCATTCACGGGTATGAGCAGTTCTTC.

This clonotype was observed a single time. CDR3 bases: TGTGCCAGCAGCTTACCAGGATTTGGCTACACCTTC. It is translated as CASSLPGFGYTF. The chain combines TRBV7-9 with TRBJ1-2; D not resolved. Per the germline V gene, CDR1 is SEHNR and CDR2 is FQNEAQ (reference sequence). The CDR3 is 12 residues long. Trimming removed 2 bases from V and 7 bases from J, with 8 bases in between.

The chain carries TRBV5-4 and TRBJ2-7, with a tentative D call TRBD1 (6 bases). This CDR3 is built from 16 residues. V gave up 4 bases and J gave up 2 bases, with 19 bases separating them. CDR1 is SGHNT, CDR2 YYREEE, per germline (reference sequence). The CDR3 sequence: CASSTTMTGPTYEQYF. The CDR3 nucleotides are TGTGCCAGCAGCACCACTATGACAGGACCAACCTACGAGCAGTACTTC.

J is TRBJ2-7 and V is TRBV12-3 or TRBV12-4, with 9 bases identical to TRBD2. V lost 5 bases and J lost 0; bases outside the gene matches: 8. The CDR3 totals 16 residues. As DNA, the CDR3 is TGTGCCAGCAGTCCCACGACTAGCGGCCTCTCCTACGAGCAGTACTTC. Encoded protein: CASSPTTSGLSYEQYF.

V usage is TRBV19 and J usage is TRBJ2-2; D gene uncertain. There are 14 residues in the CDR3. Germline V gene data show CDR1 as LNHDA and CDR2 as SQIVND (reference sequence). Trimming left V 1 base short and J 4 bases short, with 7 bases between. Here the CDR3 DNA reads TGTGCCAGTAGTATAGCGGCCCTCACCGGGGAGCTGTTTTTT. Translation: CASSIAALTGELFF.

The CDR3 spells CSARPSATDTQYF. The CDR3 nucleotides read TGCAGTGCCCGGCCTAGTGCCACAGATACGCAGTATTTT. The rearrangement links TRBV20-1 to TRBJ2-3; D is ambiguous. The V end lost 6 bases, the J end lost 2 bases, and 12 bases lay between the germline ends. This CDR3 spans 13 amino acids. In germline, CDR1 is DFQATT, CDR2 SNEGSKA (reference sequence).

This chain uses TRBV20-1 with TRBJ1-5; D ambiguous. V lost 0 bases, J lost 0 bases, and 9 bases lay in between. The CDR3 contains 15 residues. Germline CDR1 reads DFQATT; CDR2 reads SNEGSKA (reference sequence). The CDR3 sequence: CSARDPPYSNQPQHF. Written as DNA, the CDR3 is TGCAGTGCTAGAGATCCACCATATAGCAATCAGCCCCAGCATTTT.

V gene TRBV12-3 or TRBV12-4 combines with J gene TRBJ2-1; TRBD2 is a possible D gene (5 bases). The CDR3 consists of 15 residues. V lost 5 bases and J 0 bases, leaving 11 bases between the germline ends. CDR3 sequence reads: CASSTDWSSYNEQFF. CDR3 nucleotides: TGTGCCAGCAGTACGGACTGGAGCTCCTACAATGAGCAGTTCTTC.

V usage is TRBV28 and J usage is TRBJ2-3; TRBD2 agrees at 8 bases. Per the germline V gene, CDR1 is MDHEN and CDR2 is SYDVKM. The junction had 11 bases not matched to a gene; V was cut back by 3 bases and J by 0 bases. The CDR3 is made up of 18 amino acids. The CDR3 here is CASSFPSLAAHSTDTQYF. The DNA of the CDR3 is TGTGCCAGCAGTTTCCCTTCACTAGCGGCTCATAGCACAGATACGCAGTATTTT.

The CDR3 spells CASTETSGRVNEQFF. The CDR3 nucleotides are TGTGCCAGCACCGAGACTAGCGGGAGGGTCAATGAGCAGTTCTTC. The chain couples TRBV28 to TRBJ2-1; 14 bases agree with TRBD2. J lost 6 bases, V lost 7 bases, and 5 bases had no gene match. The CDR3 is 15 amino acids. The V gene's germline CDR1 is MDHEN and CDR2 SYDVKM. Variable domain in full (rest from reference TRBV28 and TRBJ2-1): DVKVTQSSRYLVKRTGEKVFLECVQDMDHENMFWYRQDPGLGLRLIYFSYDVKMKEKGDIPEGYSVSREKKERFSLILESASTNQTSMYLCASTETSGRVNEQFFGPGTRLTVL.

The V and J genes are TRBV28 and TRBJ1-3; no firm D call. From germline, CDR1 is MDHEN and CDR2 SYDVKM. This CDR3 comprises 17 residues. The V end was cut by 3 bases, the J end by 1 base, with 16 bases between. The CDR3, as DNA: TGTGCCAGCAGTTTGCTGGGCAGCGATTATTCTGGAAACACCATATATTTT. It is translated as CASSLLGSDYSGNTIYF.

This chain links TRBV7-9 with TRBJ1-1; D is uncertain. V gave up 7 bases and J gave up 0 bases, with 9 bases separating them. The CDR3 has 13 residues. Germline loops: CDR1 SEHNR, CDR2 FQNEAQ (reference sequence). CDR3 residues: CASTPGVNTEAFF. The DNA for the CDR3 is TGTGCCAGCACCCCTGGGGTGAACACTGAAGCTTTCTTT. Supplemented by reference TRBV7-9 and TRBJ1-1, the full variable domain reads DTGVSQNPRHKITKRGQNVTFRCDPISEHNRLYWYRQTLGQGPEFLTYFQNEAQLEKSRLLSDRFSAERPKGSFSTLEIQRTEQGDSAMYLCASTPGVNTEAFFGQGTRLTVV.